This TCR beta chain is from a study of blood T cell repertoires in COVID-19. Overall study: There were acute and convalescent COVID-19 samples, and they came from the United States, Italy and Spain. T cells, B-cell-depleted T cells, or PBMCs provided the cDNA or gDNA that served as material.

V lost 4 bases and J 8 bases, leaving 13 bases between the germline ends. CDR3 length: 13 residues. Looked up from germline, CDR1 is SGHRS and CDR2 is YFSETQ. Clones were read by immunoSEQ multiplex PCR, and TCRdb kept only the in-frame ones, dropping some. The data show some 120,000 clones, with approximately 80% seen just once and under 2.5% held by the top ten. This clone came up a few times. This receptor was obtained from a man between 65 and 85 years old with acute or convalescent COVID-19. The chain has TRBV5-1 and TRBJ2-1; possibly TRBD1 for D (6 bases). Source material: peripheral blood. The chain's CDR3 is CASSASQGHEQFF. The CDR3 nucleotides are TGCGCCAGCAGCGCCTCACAGGGACATGAGCAGTTCTTC. The full variable domain, rest sourced from reference TRBV5-1 and TRBJ2-1, is KAGVTQTPRYLIKTRGQQVTLSCSPISGHRSVSWYQQTPGQGLQFLFEYFSETQRNKGNFPGRFSGRQFSNSRSEMNVSTLELGDSALYLCASSASQGHEQFFGPGTRLTVL.